The rows below give T cell receptor beta chains drawn from one sample of a study of OX40 agonist ivuxolimab in advanced cancers. Profiling relied on immunoSEQ multiplex PCR, and the TCRdb table lists in-frame clones only, not all of them. The sample carries roughly 30,000 clones, roughly nine tenths recorded once. The sample consisted of CD4+ or CD8+ T cells sorted from blood, taken in a trial of the OX40 agonist ivuxolimab. These receptors were taken from an adult with an advanced solid tumor such as melanoma, head and neck, liver or kidney cancer. The CDR3 runs from the conserved cysteine through the conserved F or W. A D gene is named only where the DNA matches it firmly. Size values are once, few and many counts, or a class for expanded clones, and some rows have none.

>TRBJ2-1|TRBD1|once|TRBV9
TGTGCCAGCAGCGGATGGACAGGGGGGTCGAGTGAGCAGTTCTTC
CASSGWTGGSSEQFF
>TRBJ2-1|.|.|TRBV2
TGTGCCAGATCGGACCTATCCTACAATGAGCAGTTCTTC
CARSDLSYNEQFF
>TRBJ1-5|.|.|TRBV5-6
TGTGCCAGCAGCCTAGGACAGTTTAATCAGCCCCAGCATTTT
CASSLGQFNQPQHF
>TRBJ1-1|.|.|TRBV20-1
TGCAGTGCTAGTGACACTGAAGCTTTCTTT
CSASDTEAFF
>TRBJ2-7|.|.|TRBV7-3
TGTGCCAGCAGCTTAGGTCCCCTTGGGGAGCAGTACTTC
CASSLGPLGEQYF
>TRBJ2-1|.|.|TRBV4-2
TGTGCCAGCAGCCAGGGACTTGACTCCTACAATGAGCAGTTCTTC
CASSQGLDSYNEQFF
>TRBJ2-7|.|.|TRBV7-9
TGTGCCAGCAGCTTAGACTACTACGAGCAGTACTTC
CASSLDYYEQYF
>TRBJ2-2|TRBD2|.|TRBV27
TGTGCCAGCGGTCGGGCGGGAGCTTCTACCACCGGGGAGCTGTTTTTT
CASGRAGASTTGELFF
>TRBJ2-2|.|.|TRBV10-2
TGCGCCAGCGACCAGGGGTCGAACACCGGGGAGCTGTTTTTT
CASDQGSNTGELFF
>TRBJ2-1|TRBD2|few|TRBV11-2
TGTGCCAGCAGCTTAGGGGCGGGAGAGGTCAATGAGCAGTTCTTC
CASSLGAGEVNEQFF
>TRBJ1-1|.|.|TRBV13
TGTGCCAGCAGTCCGAACACTGAAGCTTTCTTT
CASSPNTEAFF
>TRBJ2-7|.|.|TRBV6-5
TGTGCCAGCAGTTTAGGGACGCCGCTCTCCTACGAGCAGTACTTC
CASSLGTPLSYEQYF
>TRBJ1-1|.|.|TRBV11-2
TGTGCCAGCAGCTTCTGGGACACTGAAGCTTTCTTT
CASSFWDTEAFF
>TRBJ2-2|.|.|TRBV11-2
TGTGCCAGCAGCCTAGGACACGCGAACACCGGGGAGCTGTTTTTT
CASSLGHANTGELFF
>TRBJ1-2|.|.|TRBV13
TGTGCCAGCAGCTTAAGACCTACAGGGATTCACTATGGCTACACCTTC
CASSLRPTGIHYGYTF
>TRBJ2-7|TRBD1|.|TRBV27
TGTGCCAGCAGTTCGATTACAGGGGGGTATGAGCAGTACTTC
CASSSITGGYEQYF
>TRBJ2-7|TRBD1|.|TRBV19
TGTGCCAGTAGTACAAAGGACAGGGACTACGAGCAGTACTTC
CASSTKDRDYEQYF
>TRBJ2-1|.|.|TRBV29-1
TGCAGCGTTGATGGGATCGGCGCCTACAATGAGCAGTTCTTC
CSVDGIGAYNEQFF
>TRBJ1-1|.|once|TRBV10-1
TGCGCCAGCAGTGAGGGCAGAAACACTGAAGCTTTCTTT
CASSEGRNTEAFF
>TRBJ2-7|TRBD2|once|TRBV7-8
TGTGCCAGCAGCCCTAGCGGAGCTACCTACGAGCAGTACTTC
CASSPSGATYEQYF
>TRBJ2-7|.|.|TRBV4-3
TGCGCCAGCAGCCAAGTATCCGGGAGCGGGTACGAGCAGTACTTC
CASSQVSGSGYEQYF
>TRBJ2-2|.|.|TRBV19
TGTGCCAGTAGGGTCTGGGAGTCGCCCACCGGGGAGCTGTTTTTT
CASRVWESPTGELFF
>TRBJ2-1|TRBD1|.|TRBV6-6
TGTGCCAGCAGTAGCCTTGAGGTGACAGGGCCCAATGAGCAGTTCTTC
CASSSLEVTGPNEQFF
>TRBJ2-7|.|.|TRBV6-6
TGTGCCAGCAGTTACGTCCAGGCGACCTACGAGCAGTACTTC
CASSYVQATYEQYF
>TRBJ2-1|TRBD1|.|TRBV29-1
TGCAGCGTTGATACGACAGGGTGGAGCTCCTACAATGAGCAGTTCTTC
CSVDTTGWSSYNEQFF
>TRBJ2-7|.|.|TRBV27
TGTGCCAGCAGTGCCCCTAACTACGAGCAGTACTTC
CASSAPNYEQYF